The rows below give T cell receptor beta chains drawn from one sample of a study of blood T cells in healthy people across ages. MiXCR, run by TCRdb on the 5' RACE reads, gives a single entry per CDR3 protein. The profile shows 1.2 million to 1.5 million distinct CDR3 sequences, around 42% of them singletons. Sequenced input: blood. These TCRs come from a woman younger than 30 in good health. CDR3s leave out the opening cysteine and the closing phenylalanine or tryptophan. The D gene is left open where the match is weak.

D gene	V gene	J gene	CDR3 protein
TRBD2	TRBV6-4	TRBJ2-1	ASSAVTSGKNEQF
NA	TRBV3-1	TRBJ2-1	ASESWGGAGDEQF
NA	TRBV29-1	TRBJ2-5	SVLRPEETQY
NA	TRBV24-1	TRBJ2-7	ATSDLPGGLPYEQY
NA	TRBV20-1	NA	SASASEGKETQY
TRBD1	TRBV12-3/TRBV12-4	TRBJ2-7	ASRPGTGSDEQY
TRBD2	TRBV7-2	TRBJ2-1	ASSRAAGEVYNEQF
NA	TRBV11-2	NA	ASSLESWGVSNYEQY
TRBD2	TRBV20-1	TRBJ2-3	SATVRGAPRPDTQY
TRBD1	TRBV29-1	TRBJ1-2	SVDEGQGVGGYGYT
TRBD1	TRBV7-9	TRBJ2-6	ASSLSQGTGANVLT
TRBD1	TRBV4-1	TRBJ2-3	ASSLRGQSRPEDTQY
TRBD2	TRBV6-5	TRBJ2-1	ASSYSGLADNSYNEQF
NA	TRBV10-3	TRBJ2-2	AISDPGTANTGELF
TRBD1	TRBV5-1	TRBJ2-3	ASSRGQGSTDTQY
NA	TRBV7-2	TRBJ2-1	ASSLRRVGDNEQF
NA	TRBV29-1	TRBJ2-3	SVCRTAGDTQY
NA	TRBV12-3/TRBV12-4	TRBJ2-7	ASSHGWETYEQY
TRBD1	TRBV6-1	TRBJ1-2	ASHWTGHGGYT
TRBD2	TRBV6-1	TRBJ2-3	ASSLSETSAGTDTQY
NA	TRBV7-9	TRBJ1-2	ASSPTEGGYT
TRBD1	TRBV15	TRBJ2-7	ATGQGPQEQY
NA	TRBV10-2	TRBJ1-2	ASSESVDPVYGYT
NA	TRBV28	TRBJ1-2	ASSFAGASGYT
TRBD1	TRBV9	TRBJ1-3	ASSLLGQGAGNTIY
TRBD1	TRBV2	TRBJ2-1	ASSGAQGDDEQF
NA	TRBV12-3/TRBV12-4	TRBJ2-7	ASSTRENYEQY
NA	TRBV6-5	TRBJ1-2	ASSARTVVGGYT
TRBD1	TRBV29-1	TRBJ2-2	SVDTGEGWAGELF
NA	TRBV27	TRBJ2-3	ASSLSLRPTDTQY
NA	TRBV5-1	TRBJ2-1	ASYTGPGTTEQF